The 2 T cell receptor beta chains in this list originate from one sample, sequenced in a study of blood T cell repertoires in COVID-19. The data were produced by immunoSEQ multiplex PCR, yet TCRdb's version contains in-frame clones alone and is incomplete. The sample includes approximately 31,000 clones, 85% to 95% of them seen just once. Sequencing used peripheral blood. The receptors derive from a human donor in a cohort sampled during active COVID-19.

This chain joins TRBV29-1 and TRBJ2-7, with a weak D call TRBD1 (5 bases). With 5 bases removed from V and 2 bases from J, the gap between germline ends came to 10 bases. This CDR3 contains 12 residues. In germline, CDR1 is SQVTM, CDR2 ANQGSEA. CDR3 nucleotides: TGCAGCGTTCTGGGCAGGGCCTACGAGCAGTACTTC. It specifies CSVLGRAYEQYF.

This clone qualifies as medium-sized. The CDR3 spells CASSLPGESPLHF. For the CDR3, the DNA is TGTGCCAGCAGCTTACCGGGGGAATCACCCCTCCACTTT. This sequence joins TRBV11-3 and TRBJ1-6; TRBD1 is a possible D gene (5 bases). The CDR3 runs 13 residues. V was shortened by 2 bases and J by 10 bases, with 9 bases between the two germline ends. The V gene's germline CDR1 is SGHNT and CDR2 YENEEA. The complete variable domain, with remaining parts taken from reference TRBV11-3 and TRBJ1-6, reads EAGVVQSPRYKIIEKKQPVAFWCNPISGHNTLYWYLQNLGQGPELLIRYENEEAVDDSQLPKDRFSAERLKGVDSTLKIQPAELGDSAVYLCASSLPGESPLHFGNGTRLTVT.